The 29 T cell receptor beta chains below come from one sample, sequenced in a study of shared clonotypes between healthy human individuals. Naive CD8 cells comprised CD45RO-negative, CCR7-positively selected cells, excluding terminally differentiated effector memory CD45RA+ cells. Clones were read by immunoSEQ multiplex PCR, and TCRdb kept only the in-frame ones, dropping some. The sample lists millions of clones; around 93% were seen once. What was sequenced was naive CD8+ T cells from PBMCs. These receptors came from a man aged 18 to 35 in good health. Some clones in this sample may be carry-over from other donors' samples.

Regarding this clone: At the DNA level, this CDR3 is encoded by other sequences in the same sample as well. The V gene is TRBV29-1, the J gene TRBJ2-6; no reliable D call. The CDR3 extends over 13 amino acids. Trimming took off 5 bases at V and 0 bases at J, with 5 bases between the two ends. Germline V gene lookup returns CDR1 SQVTM and CDR2 ANQGSEA. For the CDR3, the DNA is TGCAGCGTTCGGGTCTCTGGGGCCAACGTCCTGACTTTC. This codes for CSVRVSGANVLTF.

The chain recombines TRBV7-2 with TRBJ2-1; D call uncertain. In germline, CDR1 is SGHTA, CDR2 FQGNSA. This CDR3 is 15 amino acids long. With 1 base removed from V and 8 bases from J, the gap between germline ends came to 15 bases. The CDR3 DNA sequence: TGTGCCAGCAGCTTAGGACCCCAGTCTCAGGATGAGCAGTTCTTC. It encodes CASSLGPQSQDEQFF.

The chain carries TRBV15 and TRBJ2-1; D is perhaps TRBD1 (5 bases). Germline V lookup: CDR1 LNHNV, CDR2 YYDKDF (reference sequence). V was pared by 5 bases and J by 8 bases, with 7 bases between. CDR3 length equals 11 residues. Written as DNA, the CDR3 is TGTGCCACCAGCGGGGCGGATGAGCAGTTCTTC. This codes for CATSGADEQFF.

The CDR3 loop reads CASRPPGQGPADTQYF. DNA for the CDR3: TGTGCCAGCAGACCCCCAGGACAGGGGCCTGCAGATACGCAGTATTTT. The V gene is TRBV6-6, the J gene TRBJ2-3; 9 positions agree with TRBD1. The CDR3 length is 16 residues. Germline V gives CDR1 MNHNY, CDR2 SVGAGI (reference sequence). The V and J ends lost 6 bases and 4 bases, in that order; junction bases with no gene match: 11.

V and J are TRBV7-9 and TRBJ2-1; 9 nucleotides match TRBD1. CDR3 length: 14 amino acids. Germline V gives CDR1 SEHNR, CDR2 FQNEAQ (reference sequence). J lost 8 bases, V lost 4 bases, and 6 bases had no gene match. In nucleotides, the CDR3 is TGTGCCAGCAGCTCGGGACAGGGATGGGATGAGCAGTTCTTC. Its translation is CASSSGQGWDEQFF.

The chain combines TRBV15 with TRBJ1-2; tentative D call: TRBD1 (5 bases). V was cut by 0 bases and J by 5 bases, with 22 bases left in between. Per the germline V gene, CDR1 is LNHNV and CDR2 is YYDKDF (reference sequence). The CDR3 sequence is 18 residues long. CDR3 nucleotide sequence: TGTGCCACCAGCAGAGATCTCGTCGGTGACAGCCGACTATATGGCTACACCTTC. Its protein is CATSRDLVGDSRLYGYTF. Drawing the rest from reference TRBV15 and TRBJ1-2, the complete variable domain is DAMVIQNPRYQVTQFGKPVTLSCSQTLNHNVMYWYQQKSSQAPKLLFHYYDKDFNNEADTPDNFQSRRPNTSFCFLDIRSPGLGDTAMYLCATSRDLVGDSRLYGYTFGSGTRLTVV.

About this clone itself: In the same sample, other DNA sequences code for this CDR3. J is TRBJ2-7 and V is TRBV11-2; D might be TRBD2 (6 bases). CDR1 is SGHAT, CDR2 FQNNGV, per germline. This CDR3 comprises 14 residues. With 1 base removed from V and 4 bases from J, the gap between germline ends came to 11 bases. The CDR3 DNA sequence: TGTGCCAGCAGCTTAGGGCCGGGAGTTTACGAGCAGTACTTC. Translated: CASSLGPGVYEQYF. Full variable domain (outside the CDR3, taken from reference TRBV11-2 and TRBJ2-7): EAGVAQSPRYKIIEKRQSVAFWCNPISGHATLYWYQQILGQGPKLLIQFQNNGVVDDSQLPKDRFSAERLKGVDSTLKIQPAKLEDSAVYLCASSLGPGVYEQYFGPGTRLTVT.

The chain recombines TRBV4-1 with TRBJ1-1; tentative D call: TRBD1 (5 bases). This CDR3 comprises 17 residues. Trimming removed 0 bases at V and 5 bases at J, with 19 bases between. Germline assignment: CDR1 MGHRA and CDR2 YSYEKL. The CDR3 DNA reads TGCGCCAGCAGCCAAGATCGACCCCGGGGGATCGCGACTGAAGCTTTCTTT. It yields the protein CASSQDRPRGIATEAFF.

The chain recombines TRBV7-3 with TRBJ2-7; the match to TRBD2 covers 9 bases. Trimming at V came to 4 bases and at J to 4 bases, leaving 17 bases not matched to a gene. Germline V gives CDR1 SGHTA, CDR2 FQGTGA. This CDR3 spans 18 amino acids. As DNA, the CDR3 is TGTGCCAGCAGCTCCTGGGTAGCGGGAGTCCTCCAATGTTACGAGCAGTACTTC. Protein sequence: CASSSWVAGVLQCYEQYF.

This clone was counted a single time. V gene TRBV15 combines with J gene TRBJ1-5; D unresolved. The CDR3 length is 14 residues. Germline V gene lookup returns CDR1 LNHNV and CDR2 YYDKDF (reference sequence). With 1 base removed from V and 2 bases from J, the gap between germline ends came to 6 bases. The CDR3: CATSRVIGNQPQHF. CDR3 bases: TGTGCCACCAGCAGAGTGATCGGCAATCAGCCCCAGCATTTT.

The V and J genes are TRBV29-1 and TRBJ2-7; maybe TRBD2 (6 bases). V shed 6 bases and J shed 6 bases, with 12 bases lying between them. Per germline, CDR1 SQVTM and CDR2 ANQGSEA. The CDR3 has 11 residues. The CDR3 sequence is CSVHGGGEQYF. CDR3 nucleotides: TGCAGCGTCCACGGGGGTGGCGAGCAGTACTTC.

The table lists this clone with a count of one. This chain connects TRBV30 to TRBJ1-5; no reliable D call. V shed 0 bases and J shed 5 bases, with 8 bases lying between them. There are 13 residues in the CDR3. Germline CDR1 GTSNPN, CDR2 SVGIG (reference sequence). The CDR3 reads CAWSVGSHQPQHF. In nucleotides, the CDR3 is TGTGCCTGGAGTGTGGGCAGTCATCAGCCCCAGCATTTT. Combining the CDR3 with reference TRBV30 and TRBJ1-5 gives the whole variable domain SQTIHQWPATLVQPVGSPLSLECTVEGTSNPNLYWYRQAAGRGLQLLFYSVGIGQISSEVPQNLSASRPQDRQFILSSKKLLLSDSGFYLCAWSVGSHQPQHFGDGTRLSIL.

The gene calls are TRBV5-1 and TRBJ2-7; 9 bases are a match to TRBD1. The CDR3 consists of 14 residues. V trimming: 3 bases; J trimming: 5 bases; junction bases outside the gene matches: 6. Germline V gives CDR1 SGHRS, CDR2 YFSETQ. In nucleotides, the CDR3 is TGCGCCAGCAGCTCGACAGGGGGAGGAAACGAGCAGTACTTC. Translated, it gives CASSSTGGGNEQYF.

Of note for this clone: The sample holds other DNA sequences that translate to the same CDR3. J is TRBJ1-5 and V is TRBV27, with TRBD1 matching 7 bases. V lost 2 bases, J lost 6 bases, and 4 bases stayed unmatched. Germline CDR1 is MNHEY and CDR2 is SMNVEV (reference sequence). This CDR3 is 14 amino acids long. The CDR3 DNA is TGTGCCAGCAGTTTAAGGGGGCCTGGTCAGCCCCAGCATTTT. Translating it yields CASSLRGPGQPQHF.

This clone was picked up one time. Other DNA sequences of this sample code for an identical CDR3. CDR3: CASSLTGGYNEQFF. CDR3 nucleotides: TGCGCCAGCAGCTTGACAGGAGGCTACAATGAGCAGTTCTTC. The V call is TRBV5-1, the J call TRBJ2-1; the D gene could be TRBD1 or TRBD2 (5 bases each). This CDR3 comprises 14 residues. The V and J ends lost 1 base and 3 bases respectively, with 8 bases between them. Germline V lookup: CDR1 SGHRS, CDR2 YFSETQ.

Of note for this clone: Within the sample, other DNA sequences also encode this same CDR3. CDR3 residues: CASSLRRGTEAFF. The CDR3 region has the DNA TGTGCCAGCAGCCTGCGGAGGGGCACTGAAGCTTTCTTT. J is TRBJ1-1 and V is TRBV27; D may be TRBD1 (5 bases). Germline V gene data show CDR1 as MNHEY and CDR2 as SMNVEV (reference sequence). Trimming pared 6 bases from V and 4 bases from J, leaving 12 bases between. CDR3 length: 13 residues.

This clone was recorded only once. The gene calls are TRBV2 and TRBJ2-3; 9 positions agree with TRBD2. The V and J ends lost 7 bases and 0 bases, in that order; junction bases with no gene match: 8. Germline-derived CDR1 and CDR2 are SNHLY and FYNNEI. The CDR3 is 16 amino acids. This chain's CDR3 is CASKYNSGRSTDTQYF. CDR3 coding DNA: TGTGCCAGCAAATACAATAGCGGGAGAAGCACAGATACGCAGTATTTT.

The chain carries TRBV25-1 and TRBJ2-3; tentative D call: TRBD2 (5 bases). The CDR3 has 11 residues. Germline V lookup: CDR1 MGHDK, CDR2 SYGVNS. The ends were cut back, 11 bases at V and 9 bases at J, with 15 bases in the middle. As DNA, the CDR3 is TGTGCCGTCGGGGAACTTAGCACGCAGTATTTT. The encoded protein is CAVGELSTQYF.

This sequence joins TRBV4-1 and TRBJ1-5; D is uncertain. V lost 4 bases and J lost 6, with 16 bases in between. The germline V gene has CDR1 MGHRA and CDR2 YSYEKL. The CDR3 loop spans 15 amino acids. CDR3 sequence (DNA): TGCGCCAGCAGCCCGGGCCCACAAAGCCGTCAGCCCCAGCATTTT. As protein: CASSPGPQSRQPQHF.

This clone was observed a single time. The J gene is TRBJ2-7, the V gene TRBV5-8, with 11 nucleotides matching TRBD2. Trimming cost V 4 bases and J 7 bases; bases outside gene matches: 4. The length of the CDR3 is 13 residues. The germline gives CDR1 SGHTS, CDR2 YDEGEE. The CDR3 nucleotides read TGTGCCAGCAGCGTAAGACTAGCGGGGGAGCAGTACTTC. Amino acids: CASSVRLAGEQYF.

The chain combines TRBV19 with TRBJ2-7; weak D call: TRBD2 (6 bases). This CDR3 has 15 amino acids. V was shortened by 0 bases and J by 3 bases, with 12 bases between the two germline ends. The germline CDR1 and CDR2 sequences are LNHDA and SQIVND (reference sequence). This CDR3 reads CASSIERGLYYEQYF. The CDR3 region has the DNA TGTGCCAGTAGTATAGAACGGGGGTTATACTACGAGCAGTACTTC.

The chain carries TRBV4-3 and TRBJ2-7; D tentatively reads TRBD1 or TRBD2 (5 bases each). V was cut by 0 bases and J by 6 bases, with 15 bases left in between. Per germline, CDR1 LGHNA and CDR2 YSLEER. This CDR3 contains 15 residues. For the CDR3, the DNA is TGCGCCAGCAGCCAAGATCGTACCAGGGCGGGCGAGCAGTACTTC. It yields the protein CASSQDRTRAGEQYF.

This sequence joins TRBV4-1 and TRBJ2-3, with D possibly matching TRBD2 (6 bases). The V and J ends lost 4 bases and 3 bases respectively, with 14 bases between them. CDR3 length: 15 amino acids. CDR1 and CDR2 from the germline V gene are MGHRA and YSYEKL. The CDR3 sequence: CASSLLVGGTDTQYF. The CDR3 DNA is TGCGCCAGCAGCCTGTTAGTAGGAGGGACAGATACGCAGTATTTT.

The chain is built from TRBV7-9 and TRBJ2-5; 10 nucleotides align to TRBD2. Germline assignment: CDR1 SEHNR and CDR2 FQNEAQ (reference sequence). V lost 4 bases, J lost 2 bases, and 13 bases stayed unmatched. This CDR3 is 18 amino acids long. The DNA for the CDR3 is TGTGCCAGCAGCTCTTCGAAACCGGGACTAGCGAAACAAGAGACCCAGTACTTC. Translated: CASSSSKPGLAKQETQYF.

This chain links TRBV29-1 with TRBJ2-1, with no clear D. This CDR3 contains 14 residues. V lost 3 bases and J 0 bases, leaving 9 bases between the germline ends. Germline V lookup: CDR1 SQVTM, CDR2 ANQGSEA. The CDR3 protein is CSVEVVSSYNEQFF. The DNA for the CDR3 is TGCAGCGTTGAGGTGGTTTCCTCCTACAATGAGCAGTTCTTC.

V and J are TRBV9 and TRBJ2-2; D call uncertain. The germline V and J ends were trimmed by 0 bases and 2 bases, with 8 bases remaining between them. Germline lookup yields CDR1 SGDLS and CDR2 YYNGEE. This CDR3 is 15 amino acids long. CDR3 nucleotide sequence: TGTGCCAGCAGCGTAGGGTCAGCTAACACCGGGGAGCTGTTTTTT. Translating it yields CASSVGSANTGELFF.

The chain uses TRBV25-1 and TRBJ2-1, with 10 bases identical to TRBD2. From germline, CDR1 is MGHDK and CDR2 SYGVNS. With 3 bases clipped from V and 5 bases from J, the junction kept 13 bases outside the gene matches. CDR3 length equals 18 residues. The chain's CDR3 is CASSDSPSGLAMHNEQFF. As DNA, the CDR3 is TGTGCCAGCAGTGACTCCCCGTCGGGACTAGCGATGCACAATGAGCAGTTCTTC.

This rearrangement joins TRBV4-3 to TRBJ1-5, with 9 bases matching TRBD1. Germline V gene sequence: CDR1 LGHNA, CDR2 YSLEER. CDR3 size: 15 residues. V shed 4 bases, J shed 7 bases, and the junction held 8 bases outside the gene matches. The CDR3 reads CASSRNDRGNQPQHF. The CDR3 bases are TGCGCCAGCAGCCGGAATGACAGGGGGAACCAGCCCCAGCATTTT.

The chain has TRBV27 and TRBJ1-2; possibly TRBD1 for D (5 bases). The CDR3 consists of 16 residues. V was shortened by 4 bases and J by 0 bases, with 15 bases between the two germline ends. CDR1 is MNHEY and CDR2 is SMNVEV in the germline V gene (reference sequence). CDR3 residues: CASSSWPGTANYGYTF. In DNA form, the CDR3 reads TGTGCCAGCAGTTCCTGGCCCGGGACGGCTAACTATGGCTACACCTTC.